This record looks at one TCR beta chain sequence and its context. Which antigen it targets is not known. Base qualities are not at hand, and no much larger clone is one base apart. What the time point label conveys for this sample: baseline before first vaccination. Vaccinee samples came from UK trials COV001 and COV002, including a single-blind randomized controlled phase 2/3 trial of AZD1222 (ChAdOx1 nCoV-19) in healthy adults. Trial participant PBMC samples were collected at day 0 and day 28 after the second dose for TCRbeta chain sequencing. The CDR3 regions of human TCRbeta chains were subjected to immunosequencing. As for how the authors treated the data: Repertoire TCRs were checked for matches against a reference library of SARS-CoV-2-specific TCRs that had been generated using the MIRA antigen-specificity platform. Breadth meant the fraction of unique TCRs that were SARS-CoV-2-associated, whereas depth meant the fraction of total T cells that were SARS-CoV-2-associated. Each spike-specific TCR was assigned to its reactive spike region and to a CD4 or CD8 class using the MIRA data. Log10-transformed breadth and depth values were compared by one-way ANOVA with Sidak's multiple comparisons tests. TCRdb's version of the immuneACCESS table is confined to in-frame rearrangements and falls short of the full clone set. An unresolved V gene accounts for under half of the shortfall where checked; the remainder is of unknown origin. V and J calls and clone size come straight from that table; D and trimming were deduced from the DNA. This sample is represented by 75,000 to 85,000 clones; about 90% of them were singletons. Roughly 24% of the sample is held by the ten biggest clonotypes.

The data originate from a study of T cell responses to AZD1222 COVID-19 vaccine (dated by TCRdb to the early 2020s). General notes on the study: AZD1222 recipients given second doses at about 4 weeks or at about 12 weeks were pooled, since spike-specific TCR depth and breadth were not found to differ between the two schedules. A total of 233 trial participants underwent TCR sequencing, of whom under 220 had received two doses of AZD1222 and 26 had received two doses of the MenACWY control vaccine. Trial participants were enrolled by age into subgroups of 18-55, 56-69 and 70-plus years, and roughly 150, 30 and 60 TCR-sequenced participants, respectively, were included in these subgroups.

Here is what the overall study found, with its caveats: Conclusions about previously exposed vaccinees are limited, since just five or six AZD1222 recipients were seropositive for SARS-CoV-2 at baseline. Reportedly, close to half of the unique spike-specific TCRs recognized epitopes lying outside the regions that are mutated in the B.1.351 and B.1.1.7 variants. In the small 56-69-year group, the increase in depth fell short of significance, most likely because of low power. Vaccine-associated CD4 TCRs spanned the whole spike protein, with dominant responses in regions 160-218 and 743-854. Because no day 14 peak-response samples were available, the repertoires could be characterized only after the peak T cell response. A significant rise in spike-specific TCR breadth and depth was observed after two AZD1222 doses relative to day 0 and relative to MenACWY recipients. Participants were mostly white British and included more females than males, and it was suggested by the authors that clonal diversity may have been underestimated.

Sequences were derived from peripheral blood, sampled on day 0 of AZD1222 vaccination. The TCR originated in an adult in good health.

At the DNA level, the sequence is TGTGCCAGCAGCTTAGACGTGGGACAGGATGAAAAACTGTTTTTT. The translation is CASSLDVGQDEKLFF. The V gene is TRBV11-3 and the J gene is TRBJ1-4; 8 bases in the junction line up with TRBD1. Via the germline V gene, CDR1 is SGHNT and CDR2 YENEEA. From V the trimming removes 0 bases and from J it removes 6 bases, while the gene matches leave 3 bases of the junction unaccounted for. From cysteine to phenylalanine, the CDR3 is 15 amino acids long. Just CDR3 DNA is preserved here, 45 bases in frame from base 1.